Shown below are 2 T cell receptor beta chains from a single sample sequenced in a study of cytotoxic CD8 clonotypes in ibrutinib-treated CLL. The table came from immunoSEQ multiplex PCR; TCRdb's copy has only in-frame clones and leaves some out. The sample has fewer than 400,000 clones; about 64% are singletons. The material was PBMCs, obtained after 36 months of ibrutinib treatment. Source of these receptors: a human donor with chronic lymphocytic leukemia.

Only a few counts were recorded for this clone. The V gene is TRBV6-1, the J gene TRBJ2-1; a possible D gene is TRBD1 (6 bases). This CDR3 region has 16 residues. Germline CDR1 reads MNHNS; CDR2 reads SASEGT. V was trimmed by 0 bases and J by 3 bases, leaving 12 bases between them. The CDR3 region has the DNA TGTGCCAGCAGTGAAGCGCTTGACAGGCGCTACAATGAGCAGTTCTTC. Its translation is CASSEALDRRYNEQFF.

Concerning this clone: A read error may account for a junction end that differs from germline. The chain uses TRBV4-2 and TRBJ1-2; D uncertain. The germline gives CDR1 LGHNA, CDR2 YNFKEQ. The CDR3 is 12 residues long. The CDR3 DNA follows: TGTGCCAGCAGCCTCTCTAACTACGGCTACACCTTC. Its translation is CASSLSNYGYTF.